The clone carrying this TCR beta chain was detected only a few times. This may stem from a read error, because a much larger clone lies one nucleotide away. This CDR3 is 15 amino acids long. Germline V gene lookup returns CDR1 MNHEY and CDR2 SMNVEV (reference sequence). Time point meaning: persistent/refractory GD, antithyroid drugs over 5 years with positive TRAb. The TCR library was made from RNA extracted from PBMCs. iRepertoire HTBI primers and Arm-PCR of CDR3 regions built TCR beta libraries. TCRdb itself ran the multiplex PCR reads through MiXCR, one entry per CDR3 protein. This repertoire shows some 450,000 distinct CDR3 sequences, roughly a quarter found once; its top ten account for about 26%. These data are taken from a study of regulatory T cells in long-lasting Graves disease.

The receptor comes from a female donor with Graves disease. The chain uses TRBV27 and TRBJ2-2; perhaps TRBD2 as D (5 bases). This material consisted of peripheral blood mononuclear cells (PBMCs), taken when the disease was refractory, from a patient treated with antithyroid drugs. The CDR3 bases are TGTGCCAGCAGTTCGGGCGGGTCGAACACCGGGGAGCTGTCTTTT. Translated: CASSSGGSNTGELSF.